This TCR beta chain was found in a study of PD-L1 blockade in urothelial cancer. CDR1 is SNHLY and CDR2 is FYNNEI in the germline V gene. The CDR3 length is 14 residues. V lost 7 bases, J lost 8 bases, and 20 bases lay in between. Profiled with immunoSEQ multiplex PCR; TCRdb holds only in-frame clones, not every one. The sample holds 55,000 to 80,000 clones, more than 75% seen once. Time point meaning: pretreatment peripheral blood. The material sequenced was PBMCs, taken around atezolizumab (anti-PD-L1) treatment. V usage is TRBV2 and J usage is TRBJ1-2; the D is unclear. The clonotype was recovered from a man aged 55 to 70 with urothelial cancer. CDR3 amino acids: CASTPSERIEGYTF. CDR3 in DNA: TGTGCCAGCACCCCATCCGAGAGGATTGAGGGCTACACCTTC. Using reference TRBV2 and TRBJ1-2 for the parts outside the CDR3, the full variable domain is EPEVTQTPSHQVTQMGQEVILRCVPISNHLYFYWYRQILGQKVEFLVSFYNNEISEKSEIFDDQFSVERPDGSNFTLKIRSTKLEDSAMYFCASTPSERIEGYTFGSGTRLTVV.